The sequence of this T cell receptor (beta chain) was determined in a study of PD-L1 blockade in urothelial cancer. Study summary: Of prior chemotherapy regimens, patients had received between 0 and 3.

Sequencing used immunoSEQ multiplex PCR; TCRdb keeps in-frame clones, though not all of them. The profile shows 120,000 or so clones, about 82% of them singletons. Regarding time point: peripheral blood 6 weeks after treatment start. Patients had urothelial carcinoma that was locally advanced or metastatic. The material was PBMCs, obtained around atezolizumab (anti-PD-L1) treatment. The sequence was collected from a man aged 50 to 60 with urothelial cancer.

CDR3 region: CASSNGGTGGRSETQYF. The CDR3 DNA sequence: TGCGCCAGCAGCAATGGGGGGACTGGCGGGAGATCGGAGACCCAGTACTTC. The V and J genes are TRBV5-1 and TRBJ2-5; the match to TRBD2 covers 7 bases. This CDR3 is built from 17 residues. Losses at the gene ends were 4 bases for V and 5 bases for J; bases not matched to a gene: 17. Per germline, CDR1 SGHRS and CDR2 YFSETQ.